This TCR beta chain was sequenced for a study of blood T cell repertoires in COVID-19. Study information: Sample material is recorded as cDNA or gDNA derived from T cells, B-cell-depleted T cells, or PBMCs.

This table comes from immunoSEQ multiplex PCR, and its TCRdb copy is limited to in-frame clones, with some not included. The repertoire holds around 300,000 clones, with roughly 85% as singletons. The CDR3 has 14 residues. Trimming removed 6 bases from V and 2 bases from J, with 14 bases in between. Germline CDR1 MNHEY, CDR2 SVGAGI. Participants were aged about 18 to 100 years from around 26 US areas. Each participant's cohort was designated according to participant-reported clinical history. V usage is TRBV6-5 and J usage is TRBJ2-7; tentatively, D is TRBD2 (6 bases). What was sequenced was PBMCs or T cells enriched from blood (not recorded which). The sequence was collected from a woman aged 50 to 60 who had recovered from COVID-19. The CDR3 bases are TGTGCCAGCAGGGAGGGTGGACGGGCCTACGAGCAGTACTTC. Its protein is CASREGGRAYEQYF.